These T cell receptor beta chains were read from a single sample in a study of cytomegalovirus exposure and HLA in healthy donors. Sequencing used immunoSEQ multiplex PCR; TCRdb keeps in-frame clones, though not all of them. The sample consists of around 200,000 clones, 70% to 90% of them appearing once. Source material: PBMCs. The receptors shown here come from a woman under 40 in good health and CMV-seronegative. Each CDR3 is given without its conserved first and last residue. D genes are given only for firm matches.

v_call	cdr3_length	j_call	d_call	cdr3_aa
TRBV4-1	14	TRBJ2-1	.	ASSTQVGGSYNEQF
TRBV9	14	TRBJ2-2	.	ASSVGPQANTGELF
TRBV6-1	13	TRBJ2-1	TRBD2	ASRNRGGTYNEQF
TRBV5-4	12	TRBJ2-2	TRBD1	AFGTGGSTGELF
TRBV2	13	TRBJ2-3	.	ASTPPEGISDTQY
TRBV6-5	13	TRBJ2-7	TRBD1	ASSWGQKSSYEQY
TRBV15	14	TRBJ1-5	.	ATSRDGGVRDQPQH
TRBV28	10	TRBJ1-1	TRBD1	ASGAGGVEAF
TRBV11-2	15	TRBJ2-1	TRBD2	ASSHKGGLAGGSEQF
TRBV28	11	TRBJ1-1	TRBD1	ASGPAGTEVAF
TRBV5-1	13	TRBJ2-7	TRBD1	ASSQQTGRENEQY
TRBV2	14	TRBJ2-3	TRBD2	ASSRLAGGSTDTQY
TRBV28	15	TRBJ2-7	TRBD1	ASSSGTGILGSYEQY
TRBV2	18	TRBJ2-1	.	ASTRSLWPSVFSSYNEQF
TRBV19	14	TRBJ2-3	TRBD2	ASSIGLAGDTDTQY
TRBV5-1	11	TRBJ2-7	.	ASSGGASYEQY
TRBV5-1	11	TRBJ2-1	.	ASSFDSTFEQF
TRBV28	12	TRBJ2-7	.	ASSFAGSGYEQY
TRBV6-5	12	TRBJ2-2	.	ASTPGTTTGELF
TRBV7-9	14	TRBJ2-2	TRBD2	ASSATSGWNTGELF
TRBV11-3	14	TRBJ2-2	.	ASSLGRGKEPGELF
TRBV7-3	14	TRBJ2-1	TRBD2	ASSPTVGGRAHEQF